This T cell receptor (beta chain) appears in the sequencing data of a study of CD8 T cells in Susac syndrome. The multiple sclerosis controls comprised treatment-naive patients whose relapsing-remitting disease was stable or active. Negative isolation yielded CD4+ and CD8+ T cells, and FACS enriched TEMRA cells. cDNA came from around 0.5 to 1 ug RNA primed by random hexamers. Amplification of TCR beta CDR3 used immunoSEQ multiplex PCR across 54 Vbeta and 13 Jbeta. MiXCR was run by TCRdb on the immunoSEQ multiplex PCR reads, yielding one entry per CDR3 protein. The sample shows approximately 170,000 distinct CDR3 sequences, less than 95% of them seen only once. Comments on this clonotype: Its specificity is unknown.

Whole-study findings and limits: The relatively small number of individuals in the TCR sequencing and HLA analysis was acknowledged by the study.

The V end lost 3 bases, the J end lost 7 bases, and 12 bases lay between the germline ends. The CDR3 extends over 12 amino acids. Germline assignment: CDR1 GTSNPN and CDR2 SVGIG (reference sequence). Material for sequencing was CD4+ T cells from PBMCs. The TCR originated in a human donor with multiple sclerosis. The chain uses TRBV30 and TRBJ1-2; D gene uncertain. CDR3 in DNA: TGTGCCTGGAGCCCGGAGCCCCTTGGCTACACCTTC. It translates to CAWSPEPLGYTF.